This TCR beta chain was captured in a study of shared clonotypes between healthy human individuals. As for the study in general: Every donor yielded three CD4 naive, three CD4 memory, two CD8 naive and one CD8 memory plate.

The authors loaded about 200 ng DNA, 28,000 or so T cell genomes, into sorted-subset replicate PCRs. This table comes from immunoSEQ multiplex PCR, and its TCRdb copy is limited to in-frame clones, with some not included. The sample lists roughly 1 million clones, around three quarters occurring once. V was shortened by 4 bases and J by 7 bases, with 13 bases between the two germline ends. CDR3 length: 13 residues. Germline CDR1 LNHDA, CDR2 SQIVND (reference sequence). Sequencing used memory CD4+ T cells from PBMCs. The subset was: CD45RA-negative fraction. The V and J genes are TRBV19 and TRBJ1-1; possible D gene TRBD1, 5 bases. This clonotype was obtained from a man between 18 and 35 years old in good health. Some clones in this sample may be carry-over from other donors' samples. CDR3 region: CASSTHLTDEAFF. CDR3 DNA: TGTGCCAGTAGTACCCACCTGACAGATGAAGCTTTCTTT.